The 9 T cell receptor beta chains below all came from one sample that was sequenced in a study of blood T cell repertoires in COVID-19. Repertoires were generated with immunoSEQ multiplex PCR, while TCRdb's copy carries only in-frame clones and drops some. The repertoire holds some 140,000 clones, with roughly 80% as singletons. Sequenced: peripheral blood. Receptors were obtained from a woman of 80 years or more with acute or convalescent COVID-19.

The genes are TRBV19 and TRBJ1-2; D is uncertain. Germline V gene lookup returns CDR1 LNHDA and CDR2 SQIVND (reference sequence). V lost 2 bases and J 8 bases, leaving 9 bases between the germline ends. The CDR3 totals 12 residues. Here the CDR3 reads CASSIMAGGYTF. The CDR3 DNA sequence: TGTGCCAGTAGTATAATGGCGGGCGGCTACACCTTC.

V and J are TRBV7-2 and TRBJ2-7, with D hard to call. This CDR3 region has 13 residues. The V end lost 3 bases, the J end lost 1 base, and 7 bases lay between the germline ends. Germline lookup yields CDR1 SGHTA and CDR2 FQGNSA. CDR3: CASSFTPSYEQYF. CDR3 bases: TGTGCCAGCAGCTTCACACCATCCTACGAGCAGTACTTC.

A word on this clone: Other DNA variants within this sample encode the same CDR3. The CDR3 DNA reads as TGTGCTAGTGGTCCCGGTCTAGCGGGACAAGAGACCCAGTACTTC. Residues: CASGPGLAGQETQYF. The chain carries TRBV12-5 and TRBJ2-5; 9 nucleotides match TRBD2. The V gene end was trimmed by 5 bases and the J gene end by 2 bases; junction bases not matched to a gene: 6. Looked up from germline, CDR1 is LGHNT and CDR2 is FRNRAP. The CDR3 length is 15 residues.

This chain joins TRBV29-1 and TRBJ2-5, with D possibly matching TRBD1 (5 bases). Germline CDR1 is SQVTM and CDR2 is ANQGSEA. Trimming left V 6 bases short and J 7 bases short, with 21 bases between. This CDR3 region has 14 residues. The CDR3 bases are TGCAGCGTAGGCCTCGACAGTAGTTCGGGGACCCAGTACTTC. Protein: CSVGLDSSSGTQYF.

J is TRBJ1-1 and V is TRBV6-1, with D unclear. Germline V CDR1 and CDR2: MNHNS, SASEGT. Trimming removed 2 bases from V and 1 base from J, with 5 bases in between. This CDR3 comprises 13 residues. DNA for the CDR3: TGTGCCAGCAGTGAAAACAGGAACACTGAAGCTTTCTTT. Encoded protein: CASSENRNTEAFF.

V gene TRBV11-2 combines with J gene TRBJ1-5; D is unclear. The V end lost 5 bases, the J end lost 4 bases, and 12 bases lay between the germline ends. This CDR3 is built from 14 residues. Per the germline V gene, CDR1 is SGHAT and CDR2 is FQNNGV. CDR3 in DNA: TGTGCCAGCAGCCCCGTGGGAGGGAATCAGCCCCAGCATTTT. It is translated as CASSPVGGNQPQHF.

V gene TRBV6-5 combines with J gene TRBJ1-1; D unclear. Germline values: CDR1 MNHEY, CDR2 SVGAGI. This CDR3 contains 13 residues. V was trimmed by 0 bases and J by 11 bases, leaving 13 bases between them. This chain's CDR3 is CASSYSGRSRAFF. CDR3 sequence (DNA): TGTGCCAGCAGTTACTCGGGCAGGTCTCGTGCTTTCTTT.

The V call is TRBV4-3, the J call TRBJ2-3, with D possibly matching TRBD1 (5 bases). Per the germline V gene, CDR1 is LGHNA and CDR2 is YSLEER. The V end lost 3 bases, the J end lost 3 bases, and 7 bases lay between the germline ends. This CDR3 region has 13 residues. This CDR3 is CASSHRATDTQYF. DNA of the CDR3: TGCGCCAGCAGCCACAGGGCGACAGATACGCAGTATTTT.

This chain joins TRBV30 and TRBJ2-7; 9 bases fit TRBD1. V dropped 2 bases and J dropped 9; count of bases not matched to a gene: 8. Per the germline V gene, CDR1 is GTSNPN and CDR2 is SVGIG (reference sequence). The CDR3 covers 13 residues. The CDR3, as DNA: TGTGCCTGGAGTCCGGTGACAGGGGGAGTGCAGTACTTC. Protein product: CAWSPVTGGVQYF.